The rows below give T cell receptor beta chains drawn from one sample of a study of OX40 agonist ivuxolimab in advanced cancers. Some clones are missing from TCRdb's copy, which holds only in-frame ones; the method was immunoSEQ multiplex PCR. Here the sample spans 50,000 or so clones, approximately 80% being singletons. Sequenced here: CD4+ or CD8+ T cells sorted from blood, sampled in a trial of the OX40 agonist ivuxolimab. The receptors derive from an adult with an advanced solid tumor such as melanoma, head and neck, liver or kidney cancer. Each CDR3 is given with its conserved first and last residue. Fields, in order: J gene, D gene, CDR3 length, V gene, clone size, CDR3 protein, CDR3 DNA. A D gene is named only where the DNA matches it firmly. Size tells how often a clone was seen (once, few, many) or the class of an expanded clone, and some rows leave it out.

j_gene: TRBJ2-3
d_gene: TRBD1
len: 16
v_gene: TRBV4-1
abundance: .
CDR3aa: CASSQSTGGMADTQYF
CDR3nt: TGCGCCAGCAGCCAATCGACAGGGGGAATGGCAGATACGCAGTATTTT

j_gene: TRBJ1-2
d_gene: .
len: 13
v_gene: TRBV2
abundance: few
CDR3aa: CASRVGINYGYTF
CDR3nt: TGTGCCAGCAGGGTAGGAATCAACTATGGCTACACCTTC

j_gene: TRBJ2-5
d_gene: .
len: 14
v_gene: TRBV14
abundance: few
CDR3aa: CASSQGYRQETQYF
CDR3nt: TGTGCCAGCAGCCAAGGGTATAGACAAGAGACCCAGTACTTC

j_gene: TRBJ1-2
d_gene: .
len: 12
v_gene: TRBV6-6
abundance: .
CDR3aa: CASSQPAGGYTF
CDR3nt: TGTGCCAGCAGCCAACCCGCTGGGGGCTACACCTTC

j_gene: TRBJ1-1
d_gene: .
len: 15
v_gene: TRBV5-4
abundance: .
CDR3aa: CASSFPGVRNTEAFF
CDR3nt: TGTGCCAGCAGCTTCCCAGGGGTAAGGAACACTGAAGCTTTCTTT

j_gene: TRBJ2-2
d_gene: .
len: 14
v_gene: TRBV10-3
abundance: .
CDR3aa: CAISVGGHTGELFF
CDR3nt: TGTGCCATCAGTGTCGGGGGGCACACCGGGGAGCTGTTTTTT

j_gene: TRBJ2-7
d_gene: .
len: 11
v_gene: TRBV19
abundance: .
CDR3aa: CASKGPGEQYF
CDR3nt: TGTGCCAGTAAGGGGCCCGGCGAGCAGTACTTC

j_gene: TRBJ2-1
d_gene: .
len: 13
v_gene: TRBV27
abundance: .
CDR3aa: CASSLSSYNEQFF
CDR3nt: TGTGCCAGCAGTTTGAGCTCCTACAATGAGCAGTTCTTC

j_gene: TRBJ1-1
d_gene: TRBD1
len: 14
v_gene: TRBV7-9
abundance: .
CDR3aa: CASSSQGVGTEAFF
CDR3nt: TGTGCCAGCAGCTCACAGGGGGTAGGCACTGAAGCTTTCTTT

j_gene: TRBJ2-1
d_gene: TRBD2
len: 16
v_gene: TRBV10-1
abundance: medium-sized
CDR3aa: CASSDPLGTSSNEQFF
CDR3nt: TGCGCCAGCAGTGATCCCCTGGGGACTAGCTCCAATGAGCAGTTCTTC

j_gene: TRBJ2-7
d_gene: .
len: 14
v_gene: TRBV7-3
abundance: .
CDR3aa: CASSKRTPTYEQYF
CDR3nt: TGTGCCAGCAGTAAAAGGACGCCAACCTACGAGCAGTACTTC

j_gene: TRBJ1-2
d_gene: TRBD1
len: 14
v_gene: TRBV6-1
abundance: .
CDR3aa: CASQRDRGSGGYTF
CDR3nt: TGTGCCAGCCAACGGGACAGGGGGTCTGGTGGCTACACCTTC

j_gene: TRBJ1-2
d_gene: .
len: 13
v_gene: TRBV2
abundance: once
CDR3aa: CASSDRPDYGYTF
CDR3nt: TGTGCCAGCAGTGATAGGCCGGATTATGGCTACACCTTC

j_gene: TRBJ2-4
d_gene: .
len: 19
v_gene: TRBV9
abundance: .
CDR3aa: CASSVDPSGYEIAKNIQYF
CDR3nt: TGTGCCAGCAGCGTAGACCCCTCAGGGTACGAAATAGCCAAAAACATTCAGTACTTC

j_gene: TRBJ1-4
d_gene: .
len: 17
v_gene: TRBV7-8
abundance: many
CDR3aa: CASSLVRPGAINEKLFF
CDR3nt: TGTGCCAGCAGCTTAGTTCGGCCGGGGGCGATTAATGAAAAACTGTTTTTT

j_gene: TRBJ2-7
d_gene: .
len: 14
v_gene: TRBV27
abundance: .
CDR3aa: CASSLSAQGYEQYF
CDR3nt: TGTGCCAGCAGTTTATCGGCCCAGGGTTACGAGCAGTACTTC

j_gene: TRBJ2-1
d_gene: TRBD1
len: 14
v_gene: TRBV11-3
abundance: .
CDR3aa: CASSSDRGTDEQFF
CDR3nt: TGTGCCAGCAGCTCCGACAGGGGAACCGATGAGCAGTTCTTC

j_gene: TRBJ1-5
d_gene: TRBD1
len: 18
v_gene: TRBV5-6
abundance: .
CDR3aa: CASSFLRGQGAGNQPQHF
CDR3nt: TGTGCCAGCAGCTTCCTGCGTGGGCAGGGGGCCGGCAATCAGCCCCAGCATTTT

j_gene: TRBJ2-7
d_gene: .
len: 16
v_gene: TRBV21-1
abundance: .
CDR3aa: CASSKEAVRDRERQYF
CDR3nt: TGTGCCAGCAGCAAAGAGGCCGTCCGGGACAGGGAGAGGCAGTACTTC

j_gene: TRBJ1-1
d_gene: .
len: 13
v_gene: TRBV5-1
abundance: .
CDR3aa: CASSLRGDTEAFF
CDR3nt: TGCGCCAGCAGCTTGCGGGGGGACACTGAAGCTTTCTTT

j_gene: TRBJ1-1
d_gene: .
len: 12
v_gene: TRBV6-1
abundance: .
CDR3aa: CASSVKNTEAFF
CDR3nt: TGTGCCAGCAGTGTTAAGAACACTGAAGCTTTCTTT

j_gene: TRBJ1-1
d_gene: .
len: 10
v_gene: TRBV29-1
abundance: .
CDR3aa: CSVVNTEAFF
CDR3nt: TGCAGCGTGGTAAACACTGAAGCTTTCTTT

j_gene: TRBJ1-2
d_gene: TRBD1
len: 17
v_gene: TRBV7-8
abundance: .
CDR3aa: CASSLEGQLIGIYGYTF
CDR3nt: TGTGCCAGCAGCTTAGAGGGACAGTTGATAGGGATCTATGGCTACACCTTC

j_gene: TRBJ2-7
d_gene: TRBD2
len: 14
v_gene: TRBV11-2
abundance: .
CDR3aa: CASSLRLASGEQYF
CDR3nt: TGTGCCAGCAGCCTTCGACTAGCATCCGGCGAGCAGTACTTC

j_gene: TRBJ1-3
d_gene: .
len: 13
v_gene: TRBV6-1
abundance: few
CDR3aa: CASRHLGGNTIYF
CDR3nt: TGTGCCAGCAGACACCTTGGGGGAAACACCATATATTTT

j_gene: TRBJ1-6
d_gene: .
len: 14
v_gene: TRBV5-4
abundance: once
CDR3aa: CASSSPGVYSPLHF
CDR3nt: TGTGCCAGCAGCTCCCCGGGGGTGTATTCACCCCTCCACTTT

j_gene: TRBJ2-7
d_gene: TRBD2
len: 20
v_gene: TRBV5-1
abundance: few
CDR3aa: CASSSTSWTRGPVPYYEQYF
CDR3nt: TGCGCCAGCAGCTCGACCTCATGGACTAGAGGGCCAGTACCTTACTACGAGCAGTACTTC

j_gene: TRBJ2-3
d_gene: .
len: 16
v_gene: TRBV7-3
abundance: .
CDR3aa: CASSLTPSPSTDTQYF
CDR3nt: TGTGCCAGCAGCTTAACTCCCTCCCCGAGCACAGATACGCAGTATTTT

j_gene: TRBJ1-3
d_gene: .
len: 14
v_gene: TRBV7-6
abundance: medium-sized
CDR3aa: CASSLQQAGNTIYF
CDR3nt: TGTGCCAGCAGCCTTCAACAGGCTGGAAACACCATATATTTT

j_gene: TRBJ2-1
d_gene: TRBD2
len: 15
v_gene: TRBV5-1
abundance: .
CDR3aa: CASKKLADGFDEQFF
CDR3nt: TGCGCCAGTAAAAAACTAGCGGACGGATTCGATGAGCAGTTCTTC

j_gene: TRBJ2-3
d_gene: TRBD2
len: 16
v_gene: TRBV7-3
abundance: .
CDR3aa: CASSLTLLAGEDTQYF
CDR3nt: TGTGCCAGCAGCTTAACGCTACTAGCGGGGGAAGATACGCAGTATTTT

j_gene: TRBJ2-1
d_gene: TRBD2
len: 16
v_gene: TRBV5-1
abundance: .
CDR3aa: CASTAGTSGSFFEQFF
CDR3nt: TGCGCCAGCACGGCCGGGACTAGCGGGAGTTTTTTTGAGCAGTTCTTC

j_gene: TRBJ2-2
d_gene: .
len: 14
v_gene: TRBV9
abundance: .
CDR3aa: CASSVVQGTGELFF
CDR3nt: TGTGCCAGCAGCGTAGTTCAGGGAACCGGGGAGCTGTTTTTT

j_gene: TRBJ2-7
d_gene: TRBD2
len: 12
v_gene: TRBV10-3
abundance: few
CDR3aa: CAIRRTRGEQYF
CDR3nt: TGTGCCATCAGGAGGACTAGGGGCGAGCAGTACTTC

j_gene: TRBJ1-6
d_gene: .
len: 15
v_gene: TRBV7-9
abundance: few
CDR3aa: CASSLGRHYNSPLHF
CDR3nt: TGTGCCAGCAGCTTAGGACGACACTATAATTCACCCCTCCACTTT

j_gene: TRBJ2-1
d_gene: TRBD2
len: 15
v_gene: TRBV19
abundance: .
CDR3aa: CASSQLSGGSNEQFF
CDR3nt: TGTGCCAGTAGTCAATTAAGCGGGGGGAGTAATGAGCAGTTCTTC

j_gene: TRBJ2-1
d_gene: .
len: 15
v_gene: TRBV25-1
abundance: .
CDR3aa: CASSALAFSYNEQFF
CDR3nt: TGTGCCAGCAGTGCTCTAGCGTTCTCCTACAATGAGCAGTTCTTC

j_gene: TRBJ1-1
d_gene: .
len: 13
v_gene: TRBV7-8
abundance: .
CDR3aa: CASSSRDGTEAFF
CDR3nt: TGTGCCAGCAGCTCTCGGGACGGCACTGAAGCTTTCTTT

j_gene: TRBJ2-7
d_gene: TRBD2
len: 14
v_gene: TRBV7-9
abundance: .
CDR3aa: CASSTSGSSYEQYF
CDR3nt: TGTGCCAGCAGCACTAGCGGGAGCTCCTACGAGCAGTACTTC

j_gene: TRBJ2-5
d_gene: TRBD1
len: 14
v_gene: TRBV6-5
abundance: .
CDR3aa: CASSYRTGGGAQYF
CDR3nt: TGTGCCAGCAGTTACCGGACAGGGGGCGGCGCCCAGTACTTC

j_gene: TRBJ1-2
d_gene: TRBD1
len: 11
v_gene: TRBV20-1
abundance: few
CDR3aa: CSANRDSGYTF
CDR3nt: TGCAGTGCCAACCGGGACAGTGGCTACACCTTC

j_gene: TRBJ2-1
d_gene: .
len: 16
v_gene: TRBV7-8
abundance: .
CDR3aa: CASSPRTASVYNEQFF
CDR3nt: TGTGCCAGCAGCCCAAGGACAGCTAGCGTCTACAATGAGCAGTTCTTC

j_gene: TRBJ1-2
d_gene: TRBD1
len: 14
v_gene: TRBV5-1
abundance: .
CDR3aa: CASSLGDRDYGYTF
CDR3nt: TGCGCCAGCAGCTTGGGGGACAGAGACTATGGCTACACCTTC

j_gene: TRBJ2-2
d_gene: TRBD1
len: 15
v_gene: TRBV7-8
abundance: .
CDR3aa: CASSPRGQGGGELFF
CDR3nt: TGTGCCAGCAGTCCCAGGGGACAGGGAGGCGGGGAGCTGTTTTTT

j_gene: TRBJ2-2
d_gene: .
len: 14
v_gene: TRBV28
abundance: .
CDR3aa: CASSFQAGTGELFF
CDR3nt: TGTGCCAGCAGTTTTCAAGCAGGCACCGGGGAGCTGTTTTTT

j_gene: TRBJ2-5
d_gene: .
len: 15
v_gene: TRBV7-6
abundance: once
CDR3aa: CASSWLEGGQETQYF
CDR3nt: TGTGCCAGCAGCTGGTTGGAGGGAGGCCAAGAGACCCAGTACTTC

j_gene: TRBJ2-1
d_gene: TRBD2
len: 14
v_gene: TRBV30
abundance: .
CDR3aa: CAWSVGLAGNEQFF
CDR3nt: TGTGCCTGGAGTGTAGGACTAGCTGGAAATGAGCAGTTCTTC

j_gene: TRBJ2-3
d_gene: .
len: 12
v_gene: TRBV5-1
abundance: .
CDR3aa: CASSLFWDTQYF
CDR3nt: TGCGCCAGCAGCTTGTTTTGGGATACGCAGTATTTT

j_gene: TRBJ2-5
d_gene: .
len: 16
v_gene: TRBV15
abundance: .
CDR3aa: CATSRVRHQDQETQYF
CDR3nt: TGTGCCACCAGCAGAGTGAGGCACCAGGATCAAGAGACCCAGTACTTC

j_gene: TRBJ1-1
d_gene: .
len: 17
v_gene: TRBV28
abundance: few
CDR3aa: CASTPLRGGAMNTEAFF
CDR3nt: TGTGCCAGCACCCCCCTTAGGGGGGGGGCTATGAACACTGAAGCTTTCTTT

j_gene: TRBJ1-2
d_gene: .
len: 12
v_gene: TRBV12-5
abundance: .
CDR3aa: CASANDFHGYTF
CDR3nt: TGTGCTAGTGCGAACGACTTTCATGGCTACACCTTC

j_gene: TRBJ1-2
d_gene: TRBD1
len: 14
v_gene: TRBV5-4
abundance: few
CDR3aa: CASSKGQGVYGYTF
CDR3nt: TGTGCCAGCAGCAAGGGACAGGGGGTCTATGGCTACACCTTC

j_gene: TRBJ1-1
d_gene: .
len: 14
v_gene: TRBV9
abundance: .
CDR3aa: CASSPLRGNTEAFF
CDR3nt: TGTGCCAGCAGCCCCCTTAGGGGGAACACTGAAGCTTTCTTT

j_gene: TRBJ2-3
d_gene: .
len: 13
v_gene: TRBV30
abundance: .
CDR3aa: CACPVLSEDTQYF
CDR3nt: TGTGCCTGCCCTGTACTCTCTGAGGATACGCAGTATTTT

j_gene: TRBJ1-5
d_gene: .
len: 14
v_gene: TRBV29-1
abundance: .
CDR3aa: CSVAQGLGNQPQHF
CDR3nt: TGCAGCGTAGCACAGGGTCTCGGCAATCAGCCCCAGCATTTT

j_gene: TRBJ1-5
d_gene: TRBD1
len: 16
v_gene: TRBV7-8
abundance: .
CDR3aa: CASSFSGTGSNQPQHF
CDR3nt: TGTGCCAGCAGCTTCTCCGGGACAGGATCCAATCAGCCCCAGCATTTT

j_gene: TRBJ2-1
d_gene: .
len: 14
v_gene: TRBV4-1
abundance: few
CDR3aa: CASSQRSTWNEQFF
CDR3nt: TGCGCCAGCAGCCAGAGATCCACTTGGAATGAGCAGTTCTTC

j_gene: TRBJ2-3
d_gene: .
len: 15
v_gene: TRBV7-2
abundance: once
CDR3aa: CASSLVAGYTDTQYF
CDR3nt: TGTGCCAGCAGCTTAGTTGCGGGGTACACAGATACGCAGTATTTT

j_gene: TRBJ2-7
d_gene: .
len: 17
v_gene: TRBV28
abundance: .
CDR3aa: CASSPRAGDRRFYEQYF
CDR3nt: TGTGCCAGCAGCCCCCGAGCGGGGGACAGAAGGTTTTATGAGCAGTACTTC